The present entry profiles one TCR beta chain with its context. TCRdb's copy holds only in-frame clones and misses some; the assay was immunoSEQ multiplex PCR. Of 30,000 to 40,000 clones in the sample, about 90% are singletons; the top ten hold 3% to 4.5%. The source of the sample is a study of T cell changes during pregnancy in multiple sclerosis. CDR1 and CDR2 from the germline V gene are MDHEN and SYDVKM. This CDR3 region has 12 residues. The ends were cut back, 1 base at V and 5 bases at J, with 6 bases in the middle. This clonotype was obtained from a female donor with multiple sclerosis, enrolled in a pregnancy study. The specimen was CD8+ T cells from peripheral blood mononuclear cells, collected in the third trimester of pregnancy. The chain employs TRBV28 and TRBJ2-7; D is unclear. The CDR3 DNA reads as TGTGCCAGCAGTTTATTGGGCGACGAGCAGTACTTC. Encoded protein: CASSLLGDEQYF.